Following are 29 T cell receptor beta chains from one sample sequenced in a study of T-cell memory formation after mild COVID-19. TCRdb analysed the 5' RACE reads with MiXCR anew, one entry per CDR3 protein. The sample lists about 82,000 distinct CDR3 sequences, 10% to 15% occurring once. The sequencing input was PBMCs or a T cell subset sorted from them (not recorded which). Every receptor here comes from a man between 18 and 35 years old who had mild COVID-19 (a few samples of this study predate the infection). Cell type and time point are not known.

This clonotype was counted between two and nine times. CDR3 region: CASSESGPNTGELFF. As DNA, the CDR3 is TGCGCCAGCAGTGAGTCCGGTCCGAACACCGGGGAGCTGTTTTTT. The chain has TRBV10-2 and TRBJ2-2, with D uncertain. Trimming pared 0 bases from V and 0 bases from J, leaving 5 bases between. The CDR3 is 15 residues long. CDR1 is WSHSY and CDR2 is SAAADI in the germline V gene.

This clonotype has a count of ten or more. The chain recombines TRBV7-6 with TRBJ2-1; 10 bases agree with TRBD1. The CDR3 sequence is 14 residues long. Trimming at V came to 2 bases and at J to 8 bases, leaving 3 bases not matched to a gene. Germline loops: CDR1 SGHVS, CDR2 FNYEAQ. DNA for the CDR3: TGTGCCAGCAGCTTAAGACAGGGGGCCTATGAGCAGTTCTTC. Protein product: CASSLRQGAYEQFF.

Only a few counts were recorded for this clonotype. The chain couples TRBV5-1 to TRBJ2-7; a weak D match, TRBD2 (6 bases). CDR1 is SGHRS, CDR2 YFSETQ, per germline. The CDR3 consists of 14 residues. With 0 bases removed from V and 3 bases from J, the gap between germline ends came to 10 bases. The CDR3 nucleotides are TGCGCCAGCAGCTTGGTTGGAGGGATCTACGAGCAGTACTTC. Protein sequence: CASSLVGGIYEQYF.

This clonotype was observed many times. The V and J genes are TRBV6-5 and TRBJ2-1; D is ambiguous. Trimming took off 2 bases at V and 7 bases at J, with 6 bases between the two ends. Germline V gene lookup returns CDR1 MNHEY and CDR2 SVGAGI. The CDR3 totals 12 residues. The CDR3 loop reads CASSYGQNEQFF. The CDR3 bases are TGTGCCAGCAGTTACGGCCAGAATGAGCAGTTCTTC.

This clonotype was picked up a small number of times. The chain employs TRBV4-3 and TRBJ1-1; the D is unclear. This CDR3 spans 14 amino acids. Germline V lookup: CDR1 LGHNA, CDR2 YSLEER. The germline V and J ends were trimmed by 1 base and 4 bases, with 10 bases remaining between them. The CDR3 region has the DNA TGCGCCAGCAGCCAAGGGAGGGTGGGCACTGAAGCTTTCTTT. Its translation: CASSQGRVGTEAFF.

The gene calls are TRBV4-1 and TRBJ2-7, with D possibly matching TRBD2 (5 bases). Germline assignment: CDR1 MGHRA and CDR2 YSYEKL. Trimming stripped 4 bases from V and 3 bases from J, with 10 bases between. The CDR3 loop spans 13 amino acids. This chain's CDR3 is CASSPGVGYEQYV. The CDR3 DNA reads as TGCGCCAGCAGCCCCGGGGTAGGCTACGAGCAGTACGTC.

This clonotype was seen only a few times. The chain joins TRBV6-5 to TRBJ1-4, with TRBD1 matching 8 bases. Germline V gene sequence: CDR1 MNHEY, CDR2 SVGAGI. This CDR3 is 15 amino acids long. The V gene end was trimmed by 5 bases and the J gene end by 0 bases; junction bases not matched to a gene: 2. The chain's CDR3 is CASSPTGATNEKLFF. The CDR3 DNA reads as TGTGCCAGCAGTCCGACAGGGGCAACTAATGAAAAACTGTTTTTT.

The chain uses TRBV3-1 and TRBJ2-7; the match to TRBD1 covers 7 bases. Germline values: CDR1 LGHDT, CDR2 YNNKEL (reference sequence). The trim removed 5 bases at V and 3 bases at J, leaving 7 bases unmatched. The length of the CDR3 is 14 residues. CDR3 loop: CASSITGVDYEQYF. CDR3 nucleotides: TGTGCCAGCAGCATCACAGGGGTCGACTACGAGCAGTACTTC.

The chain links TRBV12-5 to TRBJ2-3; 9 positions agree with TRBD1. Germline V lookup: CDR1 LGHNT, CDR2 FRNRAP. The CDR3 sequence is 16 residues long. V dropped 4 bases and J dropped 3; count of bases not matched to a gene: 8. Written as DNA, the CDR3 is TGTGCTAGTGGTTCTTCCGGGACAGGGAGAACAGATACGCAGTATTTT. Protein product: CASGSSGTGRTDTQYF. Variable domain in full (rest from reference TRBV12-5 and TRBJ2-3): DARVTQTPRHKVTEMGQEVTMRCQPILGHNTVFWYRQTMMQGLELLAYFRNRAPLDDSGMPKDRFSAEMPDATLATLKIQPSEPRDSAVYFCASGSSGTGRTDTQYFGPGTRLTVL.

The chain links TRBV29-1 to TRBJ2-2, with D uncertain. Germline assignment: CDR1 SQVTM and CDR2 ANQGSEA. V was pared by 2 bases and J by 2 bases, with 6 bases between. This CDR3 has 13 amino acids. The CDR3 reads CSVERANTGELFF. The CDR3 bases are TGCAGCGTTGAAAGGGCCAACACCGGGGAGCTGTTTTTT.

This clonotype was observed at least ten times. This chain connects TRBV7-9 to TRBJ1-2; D perhaps matches TRBD1 (5 bases). CDR1 SEHNR and CDR2 FQNEAQ come from the germline V gene (reference sequence). V lost 5 bases, J lost 4 bases, and 5 bases lay in between. CDR3 length equals 11 residues. In nucleotides, the CDR3 is TGTGCCAGCAGCGGGGCCTATGGCTACACCTTC. Amino acids: CASSGAYGYTF.

There are a few counts of this clonotype. The CDR3 DNA reads TGTGCCAGCAGTTTAGTGACAGGGAAGGATGGCTACACCTTC. Amino acid sequence: CASSLVTGKDGYTF. The chain employs TRBV27 and TRBJ1-2; TRBD1 matches 7 bases. Germline values: CDR1 MNHEY, CDR2 SMNVEV (reference sequence). V lost 2 bases, J lost 6 bases, and 6 bases stayed unmatched. CDR3 length equals 14 residues.

The CDR3 DNA is TGTGCCAGCAGCTCGGGACTAGCGGGGGCCTCCTACAATGAGCAGTTCTTC. It yields the protein CASSSGLAGASYNEQFF. The chain is built from TRBV7-9 and TRBJ2-1; 14 nucleotides agree with TRBD2. Looked up from germline, CDR1 is SEHNR and CDR2 is FQNEAQ (reference sequence). The CDR3 extends over 17 amino acids. Trimming cost V 4 bases and J 0 bases; bases outside gene matches: 2. The variable domain in full, with the rest retrieved from reference TRBV7-9 and TRBJ2-1, is DTGVSQNPRHKITKRGQNVTFRCDPISEHNRLYWYRQTLGQGPEFLTYFQNEAQLEKSRLLSDRFSAERPKGSFSTLEIQRTEQGDSAMYLCASSSGLAGASYNEQFFGPGTRLTVL.

This clonotype has only a few counts. CDR3: CSVPGLAGKELFF. The DNA of the CDR3 is TGCAGTGTCCCGGGACTAGCGGGGAAAGAGCTGTTTTTT. J is TRBJ2-2 and V is TRBV20-1; 13 bases fit TRBD2. The CDR3 is made up of 13 amino acids. V was clipped by 7 bases and J by 11 bases; unmatched bases: 7. CDR1 and CDR2 (germline): DFQATT, SNEGSKA (reference sequence).

Written as DNA, the CDR3 is TGTGCCAGCAGCCAAGATTCGGCGAACACCGGGGAGCTGTTTTTT. Protein: CASSQDSANTGELFF. This sequence joins TRBV14 and TRBJ2-2; no firm D call. Trimming took off 0 bases at V and 0 bases at J, with 5 bases between the two ends. This CDR3 region has 15 residues. Germline V CDR1 and CDR2: SGHDN, FVKESK.

Comments on this clonotype: The junction differs from germline at one of its ends, possibly a read error. This chain uses TRBV4-3 with TRBJ2-2; the D call may be TRBD1 or TRBD2 (5 bases each). This CDR3 is 17 amino acids long. The germline V gene has CDR1 LGHNA and CDR2 YSLEER. The CDR3: CASSQGALPPRDGELIF. The CDR3 DNA is TGCGCCAGCAGCCAAGGGGCGCTCCCCCCTAGGGACGGGGAGCTGATTTTT.

The chain combines TRBV7-6 with TRBJ2-5; 10 nucleotides line up with TRBD2. The ends lost 6 bases at V and 0 bases at J; junction bases unmatched: 4. In germline, CDR1 is SGHVS, CDR2 FNYEAQ. This CDR3 is built from 15 residues. In nucleotides, the CDR3 is TGTGCCAGCAGTCGGACTAGCGGTAACCAAGAGACCCAGTACTTC. As protein: CASSRTSGNQETQYF. Together with reference TRBV7-6 and TRBJ2-5, the CDR3 gives the full variable domain: GAGVSQSPRYKVTKRGQDVALRCDPISGHVSLYWYRQALGQGPEFLTYFNYEAQQDKSGLPNDRFSAERPEGSISTLTIQRTEQRDSAMYRCASSRTSGNQETQYFGPGTRLLVL.

The chain carries TRBV4-1 and TRBJ2-7, with D tentatively TRBD2 (6 bases). The CDR3 loop spans 13 amino acids. V gave up 1 base and J gave up 5 bases, with 9 bases separating them. The V gene's germline CDR1 is MGHRA and CDR2 YSYEKL. The CDR3 coding sequence is TGCGCCAGCAGCCAAGTCGGAGGGGACGAGCAGTACTTC. The encoded protein is CASSQVGGDEQYF.

In its sample, this clonotype was seen a few times. The rearrangement links TRBV27 to TRBJ2-3; maybe TRBD2 (5 bases). V shed 3 bases and J shed 1 base, with 8 bases lying between them. Germline CDR1 is MNHEY and CDR2 is SMNVEV (reference sequence). This CDR3 region has 14 residues. For the CDR3, the DNA is TGTGCCAGCAGTTTCTTTAGCGGCACAGATACGCAGTATTTT. Translating gives CASSFFSGTDTQYF.

This clonotype was observed a handful of times. The chain uses TRBV18 and TRBJ2-5, with 7 bases identical to TRBD2. The J segment lost 3 bases and the V segment lost 0 bases, leaving 7 bases of the junction unmatched. The CDR3 covers 16 residues. Germline CDR1 and CDR2: KGHSH and LQKENI. The CDR3 coding sequence is TGTGCCAGCTCACCACCGGCCGGGACTAAGAAAGAGACCCAGTACTTC. Protein product: CASSPPAGTKKETQYF.

CDR3 sequence reads: CASRPRGEGNQPQHF. In nucleotides, the CDR3 is TGCGCCAGCAGGCCACGGGGGGAAGGCAATCAGCCCCAGCATTTT. The chain links TRBV4-1 to TRBJ1-5; tentative D call: TRBD1 (5 bases). Germline V CDR1 and CDR2: MGHRA, YSYEKL. The V and J ends lost 6 bases and 2 bases respectively, with 14 bases between them. CDR3 length: 15 residues.

The rearrangement joins TRBV7-3 to TRBJ2-1, with 7 bases lining up with TRBD1. Germline values: CDR1 SGHTA, CDR2 FQGTGA. The CDR3 is made up of 16 amino acids. J lost 9 bases, V lost 1 base, and 12 bases had no gene match. The CDR3 nucleotides are TGTGCCAGCAGCTTAAGAACAGGGGACCGGGGTGGTGAGCAGTTCTTC. Translated, it gives CASSLRTGDRGGEQFF.

This clonotype was picked up many times. The chain joins TRBV20-1 to TRBJ2-5; no definite D call. The CDR3 consists of 12 residues. V was cut by 3 bases and J by 5 bases, with 10 bases left in between. The germline V gene has CDR1 DFQATT and CDR2 SNEGSKA (reference sequence). The CDR3 coding sequence is TGCAGTGCTAGTTCCCGTAGGGAGACCCAGTACTTC. This translates into CSASSRRETQYF.

The V call is TRBV12-3 or TRBV12-4, the J call TRBJ2-4, with 7 bases fitting TRBD2. Losses at the gene ends were 1 base for V and 4 bases for J; bases not matched to a gene: 7. This CDR3 comprises 16 residues. The CDR3 DNA sequence: TGTGCCAGCAGTTTAGAACGGGGGGACCTAAAAAACATTCAGTACTTC. It encodes CASSLERGDLKNIQYF.

The V and J genes are TRBV12-3 or TRBV12-4 and TRBJ2-1, with D perhaps given as TRBD1 or TRBD2 (5 bases each). CDR3 length: 11 amino acids. V was clipped by 6 bases and J by 9 bases, with 9 bases between them. The CDR3 coding sequence is TGTGCCAGCAGACCAGGGAGTGAGCAGTTCTTC. Translated, it gives CASRPGSEQFF.

This clonotype was seen only a few times. The rearrangement links TRBV7-8 to TRBJ2-1; 11 bases agree with TRBD2. The ends lost 3 bases at V and 6 bases at J; junction bases unmatched: 4. There are 15 residues in the CDR3. Germline V gene data show CDR1 as SGHVS and CDR2 as FQNEAQ. Here the CDR3 DNA reads TGTGCCAGCAGCTTTAGCGGGGGGGCCCCCAATGAGCAGTTCTTC. This sequence encodes CASSFSGGAPNEQFF. The complete variable domain, with remaining parts taken from reference TRBV7-8 and TRBJ2-1, reads GAGVSQSPRYKVAKRGQDVALRCDPISGHVSLFWYQQALGQGPEFLTYFQNEAQLDKSGLPSDRFFAERPEGSVSTLKIQRTQQEDSAVYLCASSFSGGAPNEQFFGPGTRLTVL.

The gene calls are TRBV28 and TRBJ2-1; possibly TRBD1 for D (6 bases). Germline CDR1 MDHEN, CDR2 SYDVKM. There are 15 residues in the CDR3. Trimming left V 6 bases short and J 2 bases short, with 14 bases between. The CDR3 region has the DNA TGTGCCAGCAGCAGCACAGGGCGGACCTACAATGAGCAGTTCTTC. Its protein is CASSSTGRTYNEQFF.

This chain uses TRBV4-1 with TRBJ2-7; no reliable D call. Germline V gene data show CDR1 as MGHRA and CDR2 as YSYEKL. V was cut by 4 bases and J by 1 base, with 14 bases left in between. The CDR3 runs to 15 residues. In DNA, the CDR3 is TGCGCCAGCAGCCTCGCCTATGGCAGTTCCTACGAGCAGTACTTC. As protein: CASSLAYGSSYEQYF.

The chain recombines TRBV3-1 with TRBJ1-1; D is ambiguous. CDR1 and CDR2 from the germline V gene are LGHDT and YNNKEL (reference sequence). CDR3 length: 13 amino acids. V was shortened by 3 bases and J by 1 base, with 6 bases between the two germline ends. The CDR3 loop is CASSHKENTEAFF. For the CDR3, the DNA is TGTGCCAGCAGCCATAAAGAGAACACTGAAGCTTTCTTT.